This is a list of T cell receptor beta chains from one sample in a study of cytomegalovirus exposure and HLA in healthy donors. Some clones are missing from TCRdb's copy, which holds only in-frame ones; the method was immunoSEQ multiplex PCR. This table holds fewer than 250,000 clones, 70% to 80% found once. The sample taken for sequencing was PBMCs. The receptor source for this set is a woman aged 45-65 years in good health and CMV-seronegative. Both conserved end residues are part of each CDR3. The D gene is left open where the match is weak. The size entry is marked missing in some rows and otherwise reads once, few, many or a size class.

CDR3 protein: CATTAHMNTEAFF
CDR3 DNA: TGTGCCACCACCGCGCATATGAACACTGAAGCTTTCTTT
D gene: NA
clone size: NA
J gene: TRBJ1-1
V gene: TRBV15

CDR3 protein: CASSPETGEAFF
CDR3 DNA: TGTGCCAGCAGCCCAGAGACAGGGGAAGCTTTCTTT
D gene: TRBD1
clone size: NA
J gene: TRBJ1-1
V gene: TRBV6-1

CDR3 protein: CASSQGGTSDDTQYF
CDR3 DNA: TGTGCCAGCAGCCAGGGGGGGACTAGCGATGATACGCAGTATTTT
D gene: TRBD2
clone size: once
J gene: TRBJ2-3
V gene: TRBV7-9

CDR3 protein: CASFGGVQRSWGFF
CDR3 DNA: TGTGCCAGCTTCGGAGGGGTGCAGAGAAGTTGGGGTTTCTTT
D gene: NA
clone size: NA
J gene: TRBJ1-1
V gene: TRBV7-9

CDR3 protein: CASSPHEANTGELFF
CDR3 DNA: TGTGCCAGCAGCCCTCACGAGGCAAACACCGGGGAGCTGTTTTTT
D gene: NA
clone size: NA
J gene: TRBJ2-2
V gene: TRBV28

CDR3 protein: CASSQNGDTGELFF
CDR3 DNA: TGTGCCAGCAGTCAAAACGGTGACACCGGGGAGCTGTTTTTT
D gene: NA
clone size: NA
J gene: TRBJ2-2
V gene: TRBV27

CDR3 protein: CASSRLQGRHEKLFF
CDR3 DNA: TGTGCCAGCAGCCGATTACAGGGGCGTCATGAAAAACTGTTTTTT
D gene: TRBD1
clone size: once
J gene: TRBJ1-4
V gene: TRBV7-2

CDR3 protein: CASSLLWRESHEQYF
CDR3 DNA: TGTGCCAGCAGCCTCCTTTGGCGGGAGAGCCACGAGCAGTACTTC
D gene: TRBD2
clone size: NA
J gene: TRBJ2-7
V gene: TRBV5-5

CDR3 protein: CASSLSPGTSRTDTQYF
CDR3 DNA: TGTGCCAGCAGCTTATCCCCCGGGACTAGCCGCACAGATACGCAGTATTTT
D gene: TRBD2
clone size: NA
J gene: TRBJ2-3
V gene: TRBV7-9

CDR3 protein: CASTSGTLIYF
CDR3 DNA: TGTGCCAGCACCTCCGGGACTCTGATTTACTTC
D gene: NA
clone size: NA
J gene: TRBJ2-5
V gene: TRBV2

CDR3 protein: CASTLAAGRDGEQFF
CDR3 DNA: TGTGCCAGCACATTGGCGGCGGGGAGAGACGGTGAGCAGTTCTTC
D gene: NA
clone size: NA
J gene: TRBJ2-1
V gene: TRBV6-5

CDR3 protein: CASSFLGTNIQYF
CDR3 DNA: TGTGCCAGCAGTTTCCTTGGCACAAACATTCAGTACTTC
D gene: NA
clone size: NA
J gene: TRBJ2-4
V gene: TRBV27

CDR3 protein: CASSSSGTPYNEQFF
CDR3 DNA: TGTGCCAGCAGCTCCTCCGGGACACCCTACAATGAGCAGTTCTTC
D gene: NA
clone size: NA
J gene: TRBJ2-1
V gene: TRBV5-4

CDR3 protein: CASHSPNQPQHF
CDR3 DNA: TGTGCCAGCCATAGCCCCAATCAGCCCCAGCATTTT
D gene: NA
clone size: few
J gene: TRBJ1-5
V gene: TRBV7-2

CDR3 protein: CASGSPTGWNQPQHF
CDR3 DNA: TGTGCTAGTGGTTCCCCGACAGGGTGGAATCAGCCCCAGCATTTT
D gene: TRBD1
clone size: few
J gene: TRBJ1-5
V gene: TRBV12-5

CDR3 protein: CASRDSSSYEQYF
CDR3 DNA: TGCGCCAGTCGGGACAGTTCCTCCTACGAGCAGTACTTC
D gene: TRBD1
clone size: NA
J gene: TRBJ2-7
V gene: TRBV5-1

CDR3 protein: CASRGGGEAEAFF
CDR3 DNA: TGTGCCAGCAGGGGGGGAGGGGAAGCTGAAGCTTTCTTT
D gene: NA
clone size: few
J gene: TRBJ1-1
V gene: TRBV2

CDR3 protein: CASSGGTGGPTGLYGYTF
CDR3 DNA: TGTGCCAGCAGCGGAGGGACCGGAGGCCCCACGGGCCTCTATGGCTACACCTTC
D gene: NA
clone size: NA
J gene: TRBJ1-2
V gene: TRBV7-2

CDR3 protein: CASSSQEGLDSPLHF
CDR3 DNA: TGCGCCAGCAGCTCCCAGGAAGGATTGGATTCACCCCTCCACTTT
D gene: NA
clone size: few
J gene: TRBJ1-6
V gene: TRBV5-1

CDR3 protein: CASRGSNYGYTF
CDR3 DNA: TGTGCCAGCAGGGGCAGTAACTATGGCTACACCTTC
D gene: NA
clone size: NA
J gene: TRBJ1-2
V gene: TRBV27

CDR3 protein: CSVSGEGVTYEQYF
CDR3 DNA: TGCAGCGTTTCCGGAGAGGGGGTTACCTACGAGCAGTACTTC
D gene: NA
clone size: NA
J gene: TRBJ2-7
V gene: TRBV29-1

CDR3 protein: CAISELAVAAGANVLTF
CDR3 DNA: TGTGCCATCAGTGAGTTGGCCGTCGCGGCTGGGGCCAACGTCCTGACTTTC
D gene: NA
clone size: NA
J gene: TRBJ2-6
V gene: TRBV10-3

CDR3 protein: CASMTPGGGKYQPQHF
CDR3 DNA: TGTGCCAGCATGACACCCGGGGGGGGGAAGTACCAGCCCCAGCATTTT
D gene: NA
clone size: NA
J gene: TRBJ1-5
V gene: TRBV28

CDR3 protein: CASSLPGQGKETQYF
CDR3 DNA: TGTGCCAGCAGCTTGCCGGGACAGGGGAAAGAGACCCAGTACTTC
D gene: TRBD1
clone size: NA
J gene: TRBJ2-5
V gene: TRBV7-8

CDR3 protein: CASSPFGSIQETQYF
CDR3 DNA: TGTGCCAGCTCACCATTCGGGTCTATACAAGAGACCCAGTACTTC
D gene: NA
clone size: NA
J gene: TRBJ2-5
V gene: TRBV18

CDR3 protein: CASSGGLDNEKLFF
CDR3 DNA: TGCGCCAGCAGCGGCGGGTTAGATAATGAAAAACTGTTTTTT
D gene: NA
clone size: NA
J gene: TRBJ1-4
V gene: TRBV5-1

CDR3 protein: CASGTGDEQYF
CDR3 DNA: TGTGCCAGCGGCACAGGGGACGAGCAGTACTTC
D gene: TRBD1
clone size: NA
J gene: TRBJ2-7
V gene: TRBV7-2

CDR3 protein: CASNQLAVTGELFF
CDR3 DNA: TGTGCCAGCAACCAACTAGCTGTCACCGGGGAGCTGTTTTTT
D gene: NA
clone size: few
J gene: TRBJ2-2
V gene: TRBV6-5

CDR3 protein: CASSLQVDSNQPQHF
CDR3 DNA: TGTGCCAGCAGCTTACAGGTAGATAGCAATCAGCCCCAGCATTTT
D gene: NA
clone size: NA
J gene: TRBJ1-5
V gene: TRBV7-2

CDR3 protein: CASRGQGEAEAFF
CDR3 DNA: TGTGCCAGCAGAGGACAGGGTGAGGCTGAAGCTTTCTTT
D gene: TRBD1
clone size: NA
J gene: TRBJ1-1
V gene: TRBV9

CDR3 protein: CASTLPPGVGTIYF
CDR3 DNA: TGTGCCAGTACCCTTCCACCCGGGGTGGGCACCATATATTTT
D gene: NA
clone size: NA
J gene: TRBJ1-3
V gene: TRBV7-2

CDR3 protein: CATSRDGSGTDNSPLHF
CDR3 DNA: TGTGCCACCAGCAGAGACGGTTCCGGGACAGATAATTCACCCCTCCACTTT
D gene: TRBD1
clone size: NA
J gene: TRBJ1-6
V gene: TRBV15

CDR3 protein: CASSLVGTSGRDTQYF
CDR3 DNA: TGTGCCAGCAGCTTGGTTGGGACTAGCGGGAGAGATACGCAGTATTTT
D gene: TRBD2
clone size: NA
J gene: TRBJ2-3
V gene: TRBV5-5

CDR3 protein: CASRPNSQFSYNEQFF
CDR3 DNA: TGTGCCAGCAGACCGAACAGTCAATTCTCCTACAATGAGCAGTTCTTC
D gene: NA
clone size: NA
J gene: TRBJ2-1
V gene: TRBV6-6

CDR3 protein: CASSLGGTQAYEQYF
CDR3 DNA: TGTGCCAGCAGTTTGGGGGGGACGCAAGCCTACGAGCAGTACTTC
D gene: TRBD2
clone size: NA
J gene: TRBJ2-7
V gene: TRBV28

CDR3 protein: CSARTGAYEQYF
CDR3 DNA: TGCAGCGCCCGGACAGGGGCCTACGAGCAGTACTTC
D gene: TRBD1
clone size: NA
J gene: TRBJ2-7
V gene: TRBV29-1

CDR3 protein: CASSVGSGRANNEQFF
CDR3 DNA: TGTGCCAGCAGTGTCGGTAGCGGGAGGGCCAACAATGAGCAGTTCTTC
D gene: TRBD2
clone size: NA
J gene: TRBJ2-1
V gene: TRBV28

CDR3 protein: CASSIPPRQALYGYTF
CDR3 DNA: TGTGCCAGCAGCATACCCCCGAGACAGGCCCTCTATGGCTACACCTTC
D gene: NA
clone size: few
J gene: TRBJ1-2
V gene: TRBV7-9

CDR3 protein: CASSDSSGRSTYEQYF
CDR3 DNA: TGTGCCAGTAGTGATTCTAGCGGTAGATCCACCTACGAGCAGTACTTC
D gene: TRBD2
clone size: NA
J gene: TRBJ2-7
V gene: TRBV19

CDR3 protein: CASKGLAGAYNEQFF
CDR3 DNA: TGTGCCAGCAAAGGACTAGCGGGGGCATACAATGAGCAGTTCTTC
D gene: TRBD2
clone size: NA
J gene: TRBJ2-1
V gene: TRBV2

CDR3 protein: CASSFGVQDEQYF
CDR3 DNA: TGTGCCAGCAGTTTTGGCGTACAGGACGAGCAGTACTTC
D gene: NA
clone size: NA
J gene: TRBJ2-7
V gene: TRBV27

CDR3 protein: CASSLWGGYGYTF
CDR3 DNA: TGCGCCAGCAGCTTGTGGGGGGGCTATGGCTACACCTTC
D gene: NA
clone size: NA
J gene: TRBJ1-2
V gene: TRBV5-1

CDR3 protein: CAGLTYNEQFF
CDR3 DNA: TGTGCCGGACTAACATACAATGAGCAGTTCTTC
D gene: NA
clone size: NA
J gene: TRBJ2-1
V gene: TRBV2

CDR3 protein: CASSLPGVYNSPLHF
CDR3 DNA: TGCGCCAGCAGCTTGCCAGGGGTTTATAATTCACCCCTCCACTTT
D gene: NA
clone size: NA
J gene: TRBJ1-6
V gene: TRBV5-1

CDR3 protein: CASSRVTGTGSGEQYF
CDR3 DNA: TGTGCCAGCTCACGCGTGACCGGGACAGGGTCGGGGGAGCAGTACTTC
D gene: TRBD1
clone size: NA
J gene: TRBJ2-7
V gene: TRBV18